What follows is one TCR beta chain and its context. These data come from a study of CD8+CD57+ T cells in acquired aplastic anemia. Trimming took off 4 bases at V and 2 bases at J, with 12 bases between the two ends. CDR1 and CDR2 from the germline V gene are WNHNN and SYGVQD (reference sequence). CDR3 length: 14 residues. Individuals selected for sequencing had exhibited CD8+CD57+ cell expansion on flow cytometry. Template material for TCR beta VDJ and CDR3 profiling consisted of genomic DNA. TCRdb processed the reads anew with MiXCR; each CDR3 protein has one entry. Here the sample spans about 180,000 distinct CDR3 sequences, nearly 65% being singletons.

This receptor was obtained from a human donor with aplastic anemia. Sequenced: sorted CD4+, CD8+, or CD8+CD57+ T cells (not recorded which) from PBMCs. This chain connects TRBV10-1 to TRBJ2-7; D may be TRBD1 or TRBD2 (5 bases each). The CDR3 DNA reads TGCGCCAGCAGTGCCCTAAAGGGACCCTACGAGCAGTACTTC. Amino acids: CASSALKGPYEQYF.